This TCR beta chain stems from a study of blood T cell repertoires in COVID-19. Across the study: Nucleic acid was either cDNA or gDNA, and it came from T cells, B-cell-depleted T cells, or PBMCs.

Cohorts were based on clinical histories the participants reported. CDR1 and CDR2 from the germline V gene are SGHNT and YENEEA. The trim removed 5 bases at V and 1 base at J, leaving 17 bases unmatched. This CDR3 has 19 amino acids. Repertoires were generated with immunoSEQ multiplex PCR, while TCRdb's copy carries only in-frame clones and drops some. Seen here are over 300,000 clones, 80% to 90% observed once, and the top ten hold roughly 2.3%. The TCR sequence derives from a man aged 25-45 years who had recovered from COVID-19. Material: PBMCs or T cells enriched from blood (not recorded which). This chain joins TRBV11-3 and TRBJ2-5; 9 bases line up with TRBD1. CDR3 region: CASSPGTGHLLARQETQYF. The CDR3 nucleotides read TGTGCCAGCAGCCCCGGGACAGGGCACCTATTAGCCCGCCAAGAGACCCAGTACTTC.